This TCR beta chain is from a study of blood T cell repertoires in COVID-19. Study information: Specimens from acute and convalescent COVID-19 originated in the United States, Italy and Spain. From T cells, B-cell-depleted T cells, or PBMCs came the material, which was cDNA or gDNA.

Source study methods: Estimation of nucleated cell counts relied on the amplification of reference gene primers. Using immunoSEQ multiplex PCR, the repertoire was profiled, and TCRdb retains in-frame clones only, with some absent. V, J and clone size were drawn from that table, and D and trimming were deduced from the DNA. The sample contains approximately 100,000 clones, 65% to 90% of which appear only once. CDR3 length equals 15 residues. CDR1 DFQATT and CDR2 SNEGSKA come from the germline V gene (reference sequence). Trimming stripped 3 bases from V and 5 bases from J, with 17 bases between. This receptor was taken from a woman older than 75 with active or convalescent COVID-19. Sequences were obtained from peripheral blood. V is TRBV20-1 and J is TRBJ1-5; no clear D. The CDR3 loop is CSASTQAGVDQPQHF. The CDR3 DNA reads as TGCAGTGCTAGTACGCAGGCCGGGGTGGATCAGCCCCAGCATTTT.